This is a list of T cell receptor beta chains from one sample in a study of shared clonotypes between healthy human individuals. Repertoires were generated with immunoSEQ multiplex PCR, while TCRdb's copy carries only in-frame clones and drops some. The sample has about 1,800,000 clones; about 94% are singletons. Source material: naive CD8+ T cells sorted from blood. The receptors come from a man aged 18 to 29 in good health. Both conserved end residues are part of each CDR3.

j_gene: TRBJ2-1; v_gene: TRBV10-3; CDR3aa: CAISEGSSYNEQFF
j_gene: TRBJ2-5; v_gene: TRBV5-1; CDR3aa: CASSSRDGQETQYF
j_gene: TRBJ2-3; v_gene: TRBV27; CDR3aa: CASSLEYGGGTPDTQYF
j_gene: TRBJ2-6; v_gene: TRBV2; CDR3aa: CASSETGITLLSGANVLTF
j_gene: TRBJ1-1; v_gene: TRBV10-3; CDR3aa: CAIRESGQEAFF
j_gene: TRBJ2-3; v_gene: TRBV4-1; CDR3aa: CASSQGHSSTDTQYF
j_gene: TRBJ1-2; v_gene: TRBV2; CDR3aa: CASRHRGANYGYTF
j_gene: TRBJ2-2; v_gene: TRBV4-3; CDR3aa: CASSPYPTGSEGTGELFF
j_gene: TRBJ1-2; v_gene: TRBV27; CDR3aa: CASSLDRGRLGYTF
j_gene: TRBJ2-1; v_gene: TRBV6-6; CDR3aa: CASSSASLRYNEQFF
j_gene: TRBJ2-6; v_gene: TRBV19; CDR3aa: CASTLDPATGANVLTF
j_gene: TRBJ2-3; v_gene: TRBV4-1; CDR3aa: CASSHQLAVGGDTQYF
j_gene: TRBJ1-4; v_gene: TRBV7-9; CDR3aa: CASSLARFGPSNEKLFF
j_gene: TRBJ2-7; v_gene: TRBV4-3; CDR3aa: CASSHINFPGQGAVKSEQYF
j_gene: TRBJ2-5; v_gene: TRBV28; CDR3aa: CASSLAIQETQYF
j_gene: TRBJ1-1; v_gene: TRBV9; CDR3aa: CASSVLKEGGTEAFF
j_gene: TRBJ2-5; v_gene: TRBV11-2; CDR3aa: CASSPWSGAQETQYF
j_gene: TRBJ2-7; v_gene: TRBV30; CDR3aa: CAWSDGTSYEQYF
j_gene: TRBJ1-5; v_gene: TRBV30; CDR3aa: CAWSVGAASNQPQHF